Reported below is one TCR beta chain. The data were obtained in a study of blood T cell repertoires in COVID-19. Study as a whole: Nucleic acid was either cDNA or gDNA, and it came from T cells, B-cell-depleted T cells, or PBMCs.

Profiled with immunoSEQ multiplex PCR; TCRdb holds only in-frame clones, not every one. The table has 100,000 to 150,000 clones, roughly 80% seen once; the top ten hold over 4.5%. The length of the CDR3 is 15 residues. Germline V gives CDR1 LGHDT, CDR2 YNNKEL (reference sequence). V lost 5 bases to trimming and J lost 9 bases; unmatched junction nucleotides: 6. The chain carries TRBV3-1 (or the pseudogene TRBV3-2) and TRBJ1-6; TRBD1 aligns across 11 bases. This TCR came from a man in his fifties or sixties with acute or convalescent COVID-19. The sample comprised peripheral blood. As DNA, the CDR3 is TGTGCCAGCAGCAATCCCGGGACAGGGGGTTCACCCCTCCACTTT. Translated, it gives CASSNPGTGGSPLHF.